Listed below are T cell receptor beta chains from one sample, sequenced in a study of shared clonotypes between healthy human individuals. The table came from immunoSEQ multiplex PCR; TCRdb's copy has only in-frame clones and leaves some out. The repertoire holds about 2,200,000 clones, with 85% to 95% as singletons. Sequenced material: naive CD8+ T cells from PBMCs. The receptor set was obtained from a young man in good health. Some clones in this sample may be carry-over from other donors' samples. Each CDR3 is given with its conserved first and last residue. Expanded clones get a size class; other rows say once, few or many, or leave the size out.

size: NA
J: TRBJ2-3
V: TRBV29-1
CDR3: CSVALSSTSTDTQYF

size: once
J: TRBJ1-5
V: TRBV2
CDR3: CASTINSNQPQHF

size: NA
J: TRBJ2-5
V: TRBV7-2
CDR3: CASSPIVEFSVRVKETQYF

size: NA
J: TRBJ1-4
V: TRBV7-9
CDR3: CASKKEPTNEKLFF

size: NA
J: TRBJ2-1
V: TRBV13
CDR3: CASSLTWAEPSYNEQFF

size: once
J: TRBJ2-2
V: TRBV7-8
CDR3: CASSYPTSGRRLNTGELFF

size: NA
J: TRBJ2-7
V: TRBV5-6
CDR3: CASSWQESSYEQYF

size: NA
J: TRBJ1-1
V: TRBV5-4
CDR3: CASSGTEGGTEAFF

size: NA
J: TRBJ2-3
V: TRBV28
CDR3: CASRRLAFSTDTQYF

size: NA
J: TRBJ2-2
V: TRBV7-2
CDR3: CASSLQGNTGELFF

size: NA
J: TRBJ2-7
V: TRBV27
CDR3: CASTHYPGTALAYEQYF

size: once
J: TRBJ2-1
V: TRBV27
CDR3: CASSSSPPGGEQFF

size: NA
J: TRBJ2-7
V: TRBV5-6
CDR3: CASSLAPDRGLKEQYF

size: NA
J: TRBJ2-7
V: TRBV18
CDR3: CASSRDRTYEQYF

size: NA
J: TRBJ2-7
V: TRBV5-1
CDR3: CASSYPAHEQYF

size: NA
J: TRBJ1-5
V: TRBV7-8
CDR3: CASAGRYQPQHF

size: NA
J: TRBJ2-3
V: TRBV9
CDR3: CASSVSGSGTDTQYF

size: NA
J: TRBJ2-1
V: TRBV6-6
CDR3: CASSTPHEQFF

size: NA
J: TRBJ2-7
V: TRBV6-5
CDR3: CASSRPGLADEQYF

size: NA
J: TRBJ2-3
V: TRBV5-6
CDR3: CASSDRNTQYF

size: NA
J: TRBJ2-7
V: TRBV4-1
CDR3: CASSQEGRSSYEQYF

size: NA
J: TRBJ2-1
V: TRBV11-2
CDR3: CASLGQGVYNEQFF

size: NA
J: TRBJ2-7
V: TRBV28
CDR3: CATTLSGSSYEQYF

size: NA
J: TRBJ2-1
V: TRBV4-1
CDR3: CASRYSGTSHNEQFF

size: NA
J: TRBJ2-7
V: TRBV9
CDR3: CASSEGHQSFEQYF

size: NA
J: TRBJ1-5
V: TRBV6-5
CDR3: CASSQTGRNQPQHF

size: NA
J: TRBJ1-4
V: TRBV28
CDR3: CASTLRRPYGTNEKLFF

size: once
J: TRBJ2-3
V: TRBV27
CDR3: CASSFLGTAADTQYF

size: NA
J: TRBJ2-7
V: TRBV11-2
CDR3: CASSSYRDSGYEQYF

size: NA
J: TRBJ2-7
V: TRBV7-9
CDR3: CASSLAAAYEQYF

size: NA
J: TRBJ2-6
V: TRBV4-1
CDR3: CASSQEGWQVNSGANVLTF